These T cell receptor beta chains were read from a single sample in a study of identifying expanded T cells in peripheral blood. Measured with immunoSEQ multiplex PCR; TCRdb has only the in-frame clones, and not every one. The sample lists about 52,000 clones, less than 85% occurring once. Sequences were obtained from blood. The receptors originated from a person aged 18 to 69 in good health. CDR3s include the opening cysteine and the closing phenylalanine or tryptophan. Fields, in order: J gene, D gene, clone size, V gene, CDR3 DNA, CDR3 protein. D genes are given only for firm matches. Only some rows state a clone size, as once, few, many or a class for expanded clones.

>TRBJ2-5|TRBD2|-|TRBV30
TGTGCCTGGAGTGTTCCGCTAGCGGGATTGAAGACCCAGTACTTC
CAWSVPLAGLKTQYF
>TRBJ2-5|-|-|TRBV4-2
TGTGCCAGCAGCCAAGACCCCTCGACAGATCCAAAGACCCAGTACTTC
CASSQDPSTDPKTQYF
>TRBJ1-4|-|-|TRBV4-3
TGCGCCAGCAGCCAAGATTGGTCAGGGGACGAAAAACTGTTTTTT
CASSQDWSGDEKLFF
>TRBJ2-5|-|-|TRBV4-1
TGCGCCAGCAGCCATAGTGAAGAGACCCAGTACTTC
CASSHSEETQYF
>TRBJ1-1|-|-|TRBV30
TGTGCCTGGAGTTCCGGGAGGACTGAAGCTTTCTTT
CAWSSGRTEAFF
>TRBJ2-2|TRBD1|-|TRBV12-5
TGTGCTAGTGGCCGACCGGGACAGGAGAACACCGGGGAGCTGTTTTTT
CASGRPGQENTGELFF
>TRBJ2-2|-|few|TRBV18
TGTGCCAGCTCATCCCTCGCCAGGGCAAACACCGGGGAGCTGTTTTTT
CASSSLARANTGELFF
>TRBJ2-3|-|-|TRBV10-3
TGTGCCAAGAGGATAACGCGGCACTCAGATACGCAGTATTTT
CAKRITRHSDTQYF
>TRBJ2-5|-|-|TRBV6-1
TGTGCCAGCAGTTCCTCGGGTTCACAGTACTTC
CASSSSGSQYF
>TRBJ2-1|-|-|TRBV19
TGTGCCAGTAGTATCCGGCCTACAGACAATGAGCAGTTCTTC
CASSIRPTDNEQFF
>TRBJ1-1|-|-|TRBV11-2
TGTGCCAGCAGCCTCCGCGGAGGGGCCACTGAAGCTTTCTTT
CASSLRGGATEAFF
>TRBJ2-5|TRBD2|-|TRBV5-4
TGTGCCAGCAGCTTGACGGGAGGGCTTCAAGAGACCCAGTACTTC
CASSLTGGLQETQYF
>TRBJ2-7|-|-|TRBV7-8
TGTGCCAGCAGCTTAGCGGAAAATACCTACGAGCAGTACTTC
CASSLAENTYEQYF
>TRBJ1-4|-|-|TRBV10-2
TGCGCCAGCAGACGAAATGAAAAACTGTTTTTT
CASRRNEKLFF
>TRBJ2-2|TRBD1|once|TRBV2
TGTGCCAGCAGTGGACAGGGTAGTAGAGTGGGGGAGCTGTTTTTT
CASSGQGSRVGELFF
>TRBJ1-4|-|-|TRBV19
TGTGCCAGTGGCCCCGGGCCAACCAGCACTAATGAAAAACTGTTTTTT
CASGPGPTSTNEKLFF
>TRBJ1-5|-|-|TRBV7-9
TGTGCCAGTAGCTCCAGTCTTAGCAATCAGCCCCAGCATTTT
CASSSSLSNQPQHF
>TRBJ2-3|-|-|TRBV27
TGTGCCAGCTGTCGAAAGCAGCGGGGCACAGATACGCAGTATTTT
CASCRKQRGTDTQYF
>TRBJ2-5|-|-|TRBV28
TGTGCCAGCAGACCCTGGGACTCAAGAGAGACCCAGTACTTC
CASRPWDSRETQYF
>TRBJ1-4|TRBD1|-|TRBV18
TGTGCCAGCTCACTACAGGGGACAACTAATGAAAAACTGTTTTTT
CASSLQGTTNEKLFF
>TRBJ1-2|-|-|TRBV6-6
TGTGCCAGCAGTCCCAGGCGGGATGGCTACACCTTC
CASSPRRDGYTF
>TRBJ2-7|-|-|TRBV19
TGTGCCAGTAGTTCTACCGACAGCTCCTACGAGCAGTACTTC
CASSSTDSSYEQYF
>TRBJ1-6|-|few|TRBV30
TGTGCCTGGAGTGTTTATGGCCGGAATAATTCACCCCTCCACTTT
CAWSVYGRNNSPLHF
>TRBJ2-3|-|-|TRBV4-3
TGCGCCAGCAGCCAGGAATGGCGGGGAGGCACAGATACGCAGTATTTT
CASSQEWRGGTDTQYF
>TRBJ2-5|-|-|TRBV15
TGTGCCACCAGCAGAGATAGACGGGTCCCGGAGACCCAGTACTTC
CATSRDRRVPETQYF
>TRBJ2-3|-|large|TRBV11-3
TGTGCCAGCAGCTCCTGGCAAGATACGCAGTATTTT
CASSSWQDTQYF
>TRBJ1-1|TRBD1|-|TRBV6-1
TGTGCCAGCAGTGACTTTCTGGACAGGGGCGGCACTGAAGCTTTCTTT
CASSDFLDRGGTEAFF
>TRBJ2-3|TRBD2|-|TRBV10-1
TGCGCCAGCAGATTAGCGGGAGGTCCCCAAGATACGCAGTATTTT
CASRLAGGPQDTQYF
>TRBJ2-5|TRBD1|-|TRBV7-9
TGTGCCAGCAGTAAGGGGGCAGGGTACGAGACCCAGTACTTC
CASSKGAGYETQYF
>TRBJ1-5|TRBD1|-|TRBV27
TGTGCCAGCAGTTTATCACAGGGGGATCATGGCAATCAGCCCCAGCATTTT
CASSLSQGDHGNQPQHF
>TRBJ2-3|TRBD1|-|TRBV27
TGTGCCACCGGTAGGACAGGGGCCACAGATACGCAGTATTTT
CATGRTGATDTQYF
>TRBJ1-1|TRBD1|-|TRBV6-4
TGTGCCAGCAGTATGACAGGGGTCACTGAAGCTTTCTTT
CASSMTGVTEAFF
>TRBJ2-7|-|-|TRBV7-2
TGTGCCAGCAGCTCTATAGCGGAAAGCTCCTACGAGCAGTACTTC
CASSSIAESSYEQYF
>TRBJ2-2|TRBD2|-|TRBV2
TGTGCCTCCCGGCGGGCTAGCGGGAGGGGGGAGCTGTTTTTT
CASRRASGRGELFF
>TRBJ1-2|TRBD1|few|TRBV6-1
TGTGCCAGCATTGGACAGGGACGCTATGGCTACACCTTC
CASIGQGRYGYTF
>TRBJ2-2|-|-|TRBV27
TGTGCCAGCAGTCCGGGGACGGTGAACACCGGGGAGCTGTTTTTT
CASSPGTVNTGELFF
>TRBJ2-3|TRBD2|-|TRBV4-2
TGTGCCAGCAACCCTGGGACTAGCGGGACAGATACGCAGTATTTT
CASNPGTSGTDTQYF
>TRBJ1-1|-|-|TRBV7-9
TGTGCCAGCAGCTTAGATCGTGGGCCGGGGGCAGGGAACACTGAAGCTTTCTTT
CASSLDRGPGAGNTEAFF
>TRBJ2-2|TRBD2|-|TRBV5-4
TGTGCCAGCAGCTTAGACGGGGGGTACACCGGGGAGCTGTTTTTT
CASSLDGGYTGELFF
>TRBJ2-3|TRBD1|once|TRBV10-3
TGTGCCATCAGTGAGGGTACAGGACAGGGGCCAGATACGCAGTATTTT
CAISEGTGQGPDTQYF
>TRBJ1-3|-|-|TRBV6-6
TGTGCCAGCAGTTCTTCAGGGACAGGAAACACCATATATTTT
CASSSSGTGNTIYF
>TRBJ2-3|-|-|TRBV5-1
TGCGCCAGCAGCTTGAGGCAGGGTAAGACAGATACGCAGTATTTT
CASSLRQGKTDTQYF
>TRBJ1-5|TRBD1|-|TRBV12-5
TGTGCTAGTGGTTTGGTACTGTCGGGACAGGGTAACCAGCCCCAGCATTTT
CASGLVLSGQGNQPQHF
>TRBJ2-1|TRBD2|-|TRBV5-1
TGCGCCAGCAGCGATCAACCTAGCGGGAGATCCAATGAGCAGTTCTTC
CASSDQPSGRSNEQFF
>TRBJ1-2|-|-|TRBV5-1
TGCGCCAGCAGCTTGGAAGTTGGTTCTGGCTACACCTTC
CASSLEVGSGYTF
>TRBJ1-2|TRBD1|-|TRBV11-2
TGTGCCAGCAGCTTAACTACAGGGGGCGCTTATGGCTACACCTTC
CASSLTTGGAYGYTF